This T cell receptor (beta chain) comes out of a study of T-cell memory formation after mild COVID-19. Background on the study: The study found TCR clusters largely donor specific. Overall study findings and caveats: CM and EM subsets held most contracting CD4+ clones; EMRA held CD8+ ones. CD4+ bias marked clones expanding day 15 to 37, unlike balanced contracting clones.

The CDR3 contains 16 residues. The germline V gene encodes CDR1 KGHSH and CDR2 LQKENI. Unmatched junction bases numbered 5, after V lost 5 bases and J lost 3 bases. This clonotype was recorded a few times. Its antigen is undetermined. Using its own MiXCR run on the 5' RACE reads, TCRdb lists one record per CDR3 protein. Found here are approximately 260,000 distinct CDR3 sequences, around 15% of them singletons; the top ten hold about a fifth. This chain connects TRBV18 to TRBJ2-1; 12 positions agree with TRBD2. Specimen: PBMCs or a T cell subset sorted from them (not recorded which). The receptor comes from a man younger than 30 who had mild COVID-19 (a few samples of this study predate the infection). Cell type and time point are not known. The CDR3 DNA reads as TGTGCCAGCTCAGAGTCGACTAGCGGGAGCTACAATGAGCAGTTCTTC. The encoded protein is CASSESTSGSYNEQFF.